Below are 25 T cell receptor beta chains sequenced from a single sample in a study of blood T cells in healthy people across ages (dated by TCRdb to about 2015). Libraries came from 5' RACE. The sequencer was an Illumina HiSeq 2500. A second PCR of roughly 7 to 11 cycles was performed with a sample-barcoded 5' primer and a J-beta primer mix. Clones were called with MiXCR by TCRdb after fastp trimmed the public reads at Q25, and only in-frame beta chains were retained. A single entry per CDR3 protein holds the most common genes and DNA from its merged rows. The table for this sample lists about 730,000 distinct CDR3 sequences; approximately 39% of them were counted only once. Jointly, the top ten make up 20% to 25% of the sample. Input material: blood. These receptors originate from an older woman in good health.

This clonotype has just a few counts. The V and J genes are TRBV28 and TRBJ2-7; TRBD2 aligns across 8 bases. Trimming cost V 9 bases and J 5 bases; bases outside gene matches: 9. Germline V gene sequence: CDR1 MDHEN, CDR2 SYDVKM. The CDR3 consists of 13 residues. The CDR3 region is CASDESGSNEQYF. CDR3 in DNA: TGTGCCAGTGATGAAAGCGGGAGTAACGAGCAGTACTTC.

The V gene is TRBV28, the J gene TRBJ2-7; 8 bases are shared with TRBD2. The germline CDR1 and CDR2 sequences are MDHEN and SYDVKM. The V segment lost 5 bases and the J segment 3 bases; nucleotides outside the gene matches: 12. The CDR3 runs 16 residues. CDR3 region: CASSPPPSGLYYEQYF. The CDR3 nucleotides read TGTGCCAGCAGTCCACCTCCTAGCGGGTTGTACTACGAGCAGTACTTC.

The chain employs TRBV3-1 and TRBJ2-7, with D possibly matching TRBD2 (5 bases). This CDR3 is 16 amino acids long. In germline, CDR1 is LGHDT, CDR2 YNNKEL (reference sequence). Between the trimmed V and J ends, which lost 2 bases and 1 base, there was a span of 15 bases. CDR3 nucleotides: TGTGCCAGCAGCCAACCCTCGGGGAGTTATTCCTACGAGCAGTACTTC. As protein: CASSQPSGSYSYEQYF.

The chain carries TRBV20-1 and TRBJ1-1; D is ambiguous. V gave up 2 bases and J gave up 0 bases, with 13 bases separating them. The CDR3 sequence is 15 residues long. Germline-derived CDR1 and CDR2 are DFQATT and SNEGSKA (reference sequence). In DNA, the CDR3 is TGCAGTGCTAGAAGCGGTTTTCAGCTGAACACTGAAGCTTTCTTT. Translating gives CSARSGFQLNTEAFF.

This clonotype was detected only a few times. The chain has TRBV4-2 and TRBJ2-1; perhaps TRBD2 as D (6 bases). CDR1 and CDR2 (germline): LGHNA, YNFKEQ. V lost 1 base to trimming and J lost 1 base, with 14 bases between them. This CDR3 comprises 17 residues. The CDR3 sequence is CASSQVRGGTSYNEQFF. CDR3 sequence (DNA): TGTGCCAGCAGCCAAGTCCGTGGCGGGACTTCCTACAATGAGCAGTTCTTC.

This sequence joins TRBV11-2 and TRBJ2-5, with D possibly matching TRBD1 (5 bases). The J call may be in error: the DNA end matches TRBJ2-7 better. Germline assignment: CDR1 SGHAT and CDR2 FQNNGV. The CDR3 length is 14 residues. The CDR3 bases are TGTGCCAGCAGCGTTACAGGTGGTGCCTACGAGCAGTACTTC. It codes for CASSVTGGAYEQYF.

The CDR3 loop reads CASSPARAGEQYF. CDR3 DNA sequence: TGTGCCAGCAGTCCAGCTCGGGCTGGCGAGCAGTACTTC. The chain couples TRBV3-1 to TRBJ2-5; D is ambiguous. The end of the DNA fits TRBJ2-7 better, so the J call may be wrong. This CDR3 contains 13 residues. Germline CDR1 and CDR2: LGHDT and YNNKEL (reference sequence).

This clonotype was seen repeatedly, ten times or more. The chain is built from TRBV7-3 and TRBJ2-3; TRBD2 matches 8 bases. Looked up from germline, CDR1 is SGHTA and CDR2 is FQGTGA. This CDR3 contains 15 residues. The V gene end was trimmed by 4 bases and the J gene end by 2 bases; junction bases not matched to a gene: 5. The CDR3 DNA is TGTGCCAGCAGCTCCCGGGGGGGGTACACAGATACGCAGTATTTT. The encoded protein is CASSSRGGYTDTQYF.

This clonotype was recorded only once. The chain is built from TRBV7-9 and TRBJ1-4; no clear D gene. V lost 1 base, J lost 6 bases, and 6 bases lay in between. Germline V gene data show CDR1 as SEHNR and CDR2 as FQNEAQ (reference sequence). The CDR3 spans 13 residues. CDR3 sequence reads: CASSLGNHEKLFF. CDR3 bases: TGTGCCAGCAGCTTAGGCAACCATGAAAAACTGTTTTTT.

J is TRBJ2-7 and V is TRBV6-5; 7 bases map to TRBD2. V dropped 2 bases and J dropped 2; count of bases not matched to a gene: 6. Germline V CDR1 and CDR2: MNHEY, SVGAGI. This CDR3 region has 15 residues. The CDR3 bases are TGTGCCAGCAGTTACCCCGGACTAGAGCCCTACGAGCAGTACTTC. The encoded protein is CASSYPGLEPYEQYF.

V gene TRBV2 combines with J gene TRBJ2-3; D call uncertain. This CDR3 is 15 amino acids long. The V and J ends lost 1 base and 1 base respectively, with 9 bases between them. Per germline, CDR1 SNHLY and CDR2 FYNNEI. The CDR3, as DNA: TGTGCCAGCAGTGAAGTAACAGAGGGCACAGATACGCAGTATTTT. Protein sequence: CASSEVTEGTDTQYF.

V and J are TRBV2 and TRBJ2-5; 7 bases align to TRBD2. V shed 6 bases and J 5 bases; nucleotides not matched to a gene: 9. Germline loops: CDR1 SNHLY, CDR2 FYNNEI. The CDR3 is made up of 14 amino acids. DNA of the CDR3: TGTGCCAGCAGCGAGACGCGGGAGTACGAGACCCAGTACTTC. Amino acid sequence: CASSETREYETQYF.

The V and J genes are TRBV6-5 and TRBJ2-5; 8 bases are shared with TRBD2. CDR3 length: 15 amino acids. The V gene end was trimmed by 2 bases and the J gene end by 11 bases; junction bases not matched to a gene: 13. Germline V CDR1 and CDR2: MNHEY, SVGAGI. The CDR3 region is CASSYNPPVAGRQYF. The DNA for the CDR3 is TGTGCCAGCAGTTACAACCCCCCGGTAGCGGGAAGGCAGTACTTC.

Relative to its sample, this clonotype is medium-sized (0.01 to 0.1%). The chain links TRBV6-1 to TRBJ2-7, with TRBD1 identical over 12 bases. CDR3 length: 18 amino acids. Trimming removed 1 base from V and 2 bases from J; junction bases left unmatched: 9. Germline CDR1 and CDR2: MNHNS and SASEGT. CDR3 protein: CASSEVDRDRGPPYEQYF. The CDR3 region has the DNA TGTGCCAGCAGTGAAGTAGACCGGGACAGGGGGCCCCCCTACGAGCAGTACTTC.

The chain couples TRBV3-1 to TRBJ2-1; 9 positions match TRBD2. The junction had 4 bases not matched to a gene; V was cut back by 1 base and J by 9 bases. This CDR3 region has 14 residues. The germline V gene encodes CDR1 LGHDT and CDR2 YNNKEL (reference sequence). DNA for the CDR3: TGTGCCAGCAGCCAAGGGGGCGGGAGGGGTGAGCAGTTCTTC. Protein sequence: CASSQGGGRGEQFF.

The chain carries TRBV9 and TRBJ2-7; 7 nucleotides line up with TRBD2. This CDR3 is built from 14 residues. Germline values: CDR1 SGDLS, CDR2 YYNGEE. V was pared by 5 bases and J by 6 bases, with 11 bases of the junction left unmatched. CDR3 amino acids: CASSILTGGGEQYF. DNA of the CDR3: TGTGCCAGCAGTATACTAACGGGAGGTGGCGAGCAGTACTTC.

This chain connects TRBV12-3 or TRBV12-4 to TRBJ1-2; 9 bases fit TRBD1. The CDR3 covers 12 residues. V was clipped by 6 bases and J by 4 bases; unmatched bases: 0. The CDR3, as DNA: TGTGCCAGCAGGGGACAGGGCTATGGCTACACCTTC. It translates to CASRGQGYGYTF.

This clonotype has just a few counts. This chain links TRBV21-1 with TRBJ1-5. TRBV21-1 is annotated as a pseudogene. This CDR3 contains 15 residues. The CDR3 here is CASSSEKGSNQPQHF. In nucleotides, the CDR3 is TGTGCCAGCAGCTCCGAAAAGGGAAGCAATCAGCCCCAGCATTTT.

This clonotype was observed a few times. The V call is TRBV7-9, the J call TRBJ2-3, with 9 bases lining up with TRBD2. The junction had 11 bases not matched to a gene; V was cut back by 4 bases and J by 6 bases. CDR1 and CDR2 from the germline V gene are SEHNR and FQNEAQ (reference sequence). The length of the CDR3 is 16 residues. CDR3: CASSSETPSGADTQYF. CDR3 DNA: TGTGCCAGCAGCTCTGAGACCCCTAGCGGGGCGGATACGCAGTATTTT.

The chain recombines TRBV5-6 with TRBJ2-1; no firm D call. Trimming pared 5 bases from V and 5 bases from J, leaving 14 bases between. CDR3 length: 14 residues. CDR1 SGHDT and CDR2 YYEEEE come from the germline V gene. CDR3 loop: CASRSSAAHNEQFF. The DNA of the CDR3 is TGTGCCAGCAGGTCGAGTGCAGCACACAATGAGCAGTTCTTC. The whole variable domain, filled in from reference TRBV5-6 and TRBJ2-1, reads DAGVTQSPTHLIKTRGQQVTLRCSPKSGHDTVSWYQQALGQGPQFIFQYYEEEERQRGNFPDRFSGHQFPNYSSELNVNALLLGDSALYLCASRSSAAHNEQFFGPGTRLTVL.

This clonotype was counted between two and nine times. V gene TRBV6-2 or TRBV6-3 combines with J gene TRBJ2-3; D may be TRBD2 (5 bases). Germline loops: CDR1 MNHEY, CDR2 SVGEGT. This CDR3 spans 14 amino acids. Trimming cost V 5 bases and J 12 bases, with 21 bases left between them. CDR3 nucleotides: TGTGCCAGCAGTGACCCCAATTCCGCGGGCCCACAGTATTTT. This codes for CASSDPNSAGPQYF.

V usage is TRBV11-1 and J usage is TRBJ2-1; D gene unclear. V was shortened by 1 base and J by 4 bases, with 11 bases between the two germline ends. The CDR3 contains 15 residues. Germline-derived CDR1 and CDR2 are SGHAT and FQDESV (reference sequence). In DNA, the CDR3 is TGTGCCAGCAGCTTAGAAAGGTCCATTTACAATGAGCAGTTCTTC. This sequence encodes CASSLERSIYNEQFF. The variable domain in full, with the rest retrieved from reference TRBV11-1 and TRBJ2-1, is EAEVAQSPRYKITEKSQAVAFWCDPISGHATLYWYRQILGQGPELLVQFQDESVVDDSQLPKDRFSAERLKGVDSTLKIQPAELGDSAMYLCASSLERSIYNEQFFGPGTRLTVL.

This clonotype was found many times. This sequence joins TRBV20-1 and TRBJ2-4; D possibly corresponds to TRBD2 (7 bases). V was shortened by 6 bases and J by 0 bases, with 12 bases between the two germline ends. Looked up from germline, CDR1 is DFQATT and CDR2 is SNEGSKA (reference sequence). The CDR3 loop spans 14 amino acids. The chain's CDR3 is CSAGGGIAKNIQYF. As DNA, the CDR3 is TGCAGTGCAGGGGGGGGGATAGCCAAAAACATTCAGTACTTC.

The chain carries TRBV20-1 and TRBJ1-1; possibly TRBD1 for D (6 bases). V dropped 1 base and J dropped 5 bases, with 17 bases sitting between them. The CDR3 loop spans 15 amino acids. CDR1 DFQATT and CDR2 SNEGSKA come from the germline V gene (reference sequence). CDR3 amino acids: CSARVAGARGTEAFF. CDR3 DNA sequence: TGCAGTGCTAGAGTGGCAGGGGCCCGCGGGACTGAAGCTTTCTTT.

The chain uses TRBV5-5 and TRBJ1-5; possibly TRBD1 for D (5 bases). The CDR3 loop spans 14 amino acids. The germline V gene has CDR1 SGHKS and CDR2 YYEKEE (reference sequence). Between the trimmed V and J ends, which lost 0 bases and 6 bases, there was a span of 10 bases. CDR3 nucleotides: TGTGCCAGCAGCTTGGAGGGGTATCCTCAGCCCCAGCATTTT. It yields the protein CASSLEGYPQPQHF.